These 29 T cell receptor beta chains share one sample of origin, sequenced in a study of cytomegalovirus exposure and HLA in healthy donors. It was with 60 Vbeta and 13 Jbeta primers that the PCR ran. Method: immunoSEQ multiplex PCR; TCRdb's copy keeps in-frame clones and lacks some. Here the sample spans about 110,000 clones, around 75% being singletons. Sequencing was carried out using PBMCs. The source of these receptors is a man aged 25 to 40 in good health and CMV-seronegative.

The CDR3 DNA is TGTGCCATCAGTGGACAGGAGAACACCGGGGAGCTGTTTTTT. This codes for CAISGQENTGELFF. The genes are TRBV10-3 and TRBJ2-2, with D possibly TRBD1 on 6 matching bases. Trimming pared 4 bases from V and 1 base from J, leaving 7 bases between. CDR1 is ENHRY, CDR2 SYGVKD, per germline. CDR3 length: 14 amino acids.

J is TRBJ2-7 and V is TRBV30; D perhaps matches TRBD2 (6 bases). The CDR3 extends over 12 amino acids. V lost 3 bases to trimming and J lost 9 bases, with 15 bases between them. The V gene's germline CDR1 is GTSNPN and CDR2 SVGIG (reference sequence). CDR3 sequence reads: CAWSGTPLRQYF. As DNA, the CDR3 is TGTGCCTGGAGCGGGACTCCCCTCCGGCAGTACTTC.

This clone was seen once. The DNA of the CDR3 is TGCGCCAGCAGCCCAGGGGTGTCAAGCTCTGGAAACACCATATATTTT. This encodes CASSPGVSSSGNTIYF. The V call is TRBV4-1, the J call TRBJ1-3, with D possibly matching TRBD1 (6 bases). The germline CDR1 and CDR2 sequences are MGHRA and YSYEKL. V gave up 4 bases and J gave up 0 bases, with 13 bases separating them. The CDR3 is made up of 16 amino acids.

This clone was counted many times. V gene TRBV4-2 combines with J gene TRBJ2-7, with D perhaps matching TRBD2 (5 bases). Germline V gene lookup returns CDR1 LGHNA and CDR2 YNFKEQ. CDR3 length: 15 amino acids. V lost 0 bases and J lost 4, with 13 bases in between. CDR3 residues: CASSQDLAGLYEQYF. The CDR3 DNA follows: TGTGCCAGCAGCCAAGATCTAGCCGGGCTATACGAGCAGTACTTC.

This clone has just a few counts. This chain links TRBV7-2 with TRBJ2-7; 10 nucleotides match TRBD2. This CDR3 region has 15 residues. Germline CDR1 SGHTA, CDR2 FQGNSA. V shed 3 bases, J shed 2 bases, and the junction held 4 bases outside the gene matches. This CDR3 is CASSLASGSAYEQYF. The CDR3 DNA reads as TGTGCCAGCAGCTTGGCTAGCGGGAGTGCCTACGAGCAGTACTTC.

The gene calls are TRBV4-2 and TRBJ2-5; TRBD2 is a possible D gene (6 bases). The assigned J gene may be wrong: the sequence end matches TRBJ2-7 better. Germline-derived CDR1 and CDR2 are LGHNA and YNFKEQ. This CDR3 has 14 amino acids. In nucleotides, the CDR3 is TGTGCCAGCAGCCAAGGGGGAGGTTCGTACGAGCAGTACTTC. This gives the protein CASSQGGGSYEQYF.

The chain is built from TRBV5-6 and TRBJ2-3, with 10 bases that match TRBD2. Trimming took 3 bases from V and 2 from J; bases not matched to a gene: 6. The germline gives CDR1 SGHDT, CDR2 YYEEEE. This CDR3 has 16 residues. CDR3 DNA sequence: TGTGCCAGCAGCTCAGGACTAGCGGATATCACAGATACGCAGTATTTT. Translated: CASSSGLADITDTQYF.

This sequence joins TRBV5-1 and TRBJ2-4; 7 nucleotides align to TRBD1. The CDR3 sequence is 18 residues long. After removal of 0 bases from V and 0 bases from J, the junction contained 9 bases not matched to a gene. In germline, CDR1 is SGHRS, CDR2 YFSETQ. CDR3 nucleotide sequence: TGCGCCAGCAGCTTGGAAGGGCAGGGGGAACTAGCCAAAAACATTCAGTACTTC. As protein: CASSLEGQGELAKNIQYF.

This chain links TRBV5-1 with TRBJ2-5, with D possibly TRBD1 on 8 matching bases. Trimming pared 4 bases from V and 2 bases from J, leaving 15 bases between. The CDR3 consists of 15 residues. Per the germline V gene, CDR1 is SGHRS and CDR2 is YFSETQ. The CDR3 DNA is TGCGCCAGCAGCCCCGACAGGGGAGGGCAAGAGACCCAGTACTTC. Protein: CASSPDRGGQETQYF.

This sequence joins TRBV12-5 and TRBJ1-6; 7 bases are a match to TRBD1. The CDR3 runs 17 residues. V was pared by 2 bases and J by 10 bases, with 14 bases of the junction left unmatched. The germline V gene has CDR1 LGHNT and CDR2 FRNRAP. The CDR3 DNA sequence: TGTGCTAGTGGTTTGTCTCCCGACAGGGTTTTAGGCTCACCCCTCCACTTT. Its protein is CASGLSPDRVLGSPLHF.

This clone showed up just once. DNA of the CDR3: TGTGTTGCAGGGAGCAATCAGCCCCAGCATTTT. Its protein is CVAGSNQPQHF. This chain links TRBV28 with TRBJ1-5; D is perhaps TRBD1 (5 bases). The CDR3 is 11 residues long. CDR1 is MDHEN and CDR2 is SYDVKM in the germline V gene.

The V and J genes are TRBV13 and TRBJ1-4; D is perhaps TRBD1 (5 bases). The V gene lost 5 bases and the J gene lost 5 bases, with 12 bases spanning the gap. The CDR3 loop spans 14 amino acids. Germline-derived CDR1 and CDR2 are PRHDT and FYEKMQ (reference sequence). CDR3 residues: CASSPGQSNEKLFF. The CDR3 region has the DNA TGTGCCAGCAGCCCCGGACAAAGCAATGAAAAACTGTTTTTT.

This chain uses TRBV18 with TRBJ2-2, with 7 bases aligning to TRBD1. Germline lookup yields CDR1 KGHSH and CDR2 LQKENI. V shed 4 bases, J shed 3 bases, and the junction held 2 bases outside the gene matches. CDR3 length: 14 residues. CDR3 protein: CASSQGQHTGELFF. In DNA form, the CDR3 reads TGTGCCAGCTCACAGGGACAGCACACCGGGGAGCTGTTTTTT.

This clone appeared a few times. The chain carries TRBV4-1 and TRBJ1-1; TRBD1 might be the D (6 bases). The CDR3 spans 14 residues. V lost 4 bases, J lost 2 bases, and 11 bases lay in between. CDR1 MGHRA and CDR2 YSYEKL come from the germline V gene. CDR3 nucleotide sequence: TGCGCCAGCAGCCTACAGGGTGGAAACACTGAAGCTTTCTTT. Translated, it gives CASSLQGGNTEAFF.

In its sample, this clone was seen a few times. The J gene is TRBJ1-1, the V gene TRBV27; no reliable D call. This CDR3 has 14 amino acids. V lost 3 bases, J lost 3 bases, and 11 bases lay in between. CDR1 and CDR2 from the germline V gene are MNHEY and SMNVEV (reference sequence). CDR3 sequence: CASSFRGMDTEAFF. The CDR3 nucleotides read TGTGCCAGCAGTTTCCGGGGAATGGACACTGAAGCTTTCTTT.

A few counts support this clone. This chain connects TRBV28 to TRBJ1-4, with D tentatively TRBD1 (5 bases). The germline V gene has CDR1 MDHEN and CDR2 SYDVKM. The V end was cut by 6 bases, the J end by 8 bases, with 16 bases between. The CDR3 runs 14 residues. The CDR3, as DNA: TGTGCCAGCAGCGTTGGGGGAGCGGGCGAAAAACTGTTTTTT. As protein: CASSVGGAGEKLFF.

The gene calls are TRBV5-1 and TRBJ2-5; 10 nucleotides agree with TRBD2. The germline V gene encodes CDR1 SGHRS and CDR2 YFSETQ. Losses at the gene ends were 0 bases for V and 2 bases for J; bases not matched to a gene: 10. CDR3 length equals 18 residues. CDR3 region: CASSLADLWTSGQETQYF. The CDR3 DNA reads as TGCGCCAGCAGCTTGGCTGATCTTTGGACTAGCGGACAAGAGACCCAGTACTTC.

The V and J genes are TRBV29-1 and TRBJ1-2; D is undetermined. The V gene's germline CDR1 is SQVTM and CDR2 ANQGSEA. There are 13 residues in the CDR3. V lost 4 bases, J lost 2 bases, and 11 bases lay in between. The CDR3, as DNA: TGCAGCGTTGGAGAGAGTACGAACTATGGCTACACCTTC. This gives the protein CSVGESTNYGYTF.

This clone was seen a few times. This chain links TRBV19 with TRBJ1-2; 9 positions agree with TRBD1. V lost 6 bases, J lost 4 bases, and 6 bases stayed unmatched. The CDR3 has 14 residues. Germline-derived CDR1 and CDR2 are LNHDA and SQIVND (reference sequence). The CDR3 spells CASSGTGRVYGYTF. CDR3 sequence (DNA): TGTGCCAGTAGCGGGACAGGGAGAGTCTATGGCTACACCTTC.

CDR3: CASSPRLAGAYEQYF. The CDR3, as DNA: TGTGCCAGCAGTCCCCGGCTAGCGGGGGCCTACGAGCAGTACTTC. This rearrangement joins TRBV2 to TRBJ2-7; 10 bases fit TRBD2. Looked up from germline, CDR1 is SNHLY and CDR2 is FYNNEI. This CDR3 contains 15 residues. V dropped 5 bases and J dropped 2; count of bases not matched to a gene: 6.

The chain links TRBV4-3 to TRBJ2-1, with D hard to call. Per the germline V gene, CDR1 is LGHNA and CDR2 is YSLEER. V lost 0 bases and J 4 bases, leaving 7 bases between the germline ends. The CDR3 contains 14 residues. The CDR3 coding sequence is TGCGCCAGCAGCCAAGATATCCAGTACAATGAGCAGTTCTTC. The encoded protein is CASSQDIQYNEQFF.

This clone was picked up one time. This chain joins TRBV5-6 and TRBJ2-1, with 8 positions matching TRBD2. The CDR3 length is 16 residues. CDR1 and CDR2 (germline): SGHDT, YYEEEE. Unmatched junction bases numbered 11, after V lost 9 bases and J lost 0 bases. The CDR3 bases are TGTGCCACCCGGCGGGCGGGAGGAGGCTCCTACAATGAGCAGTTCTTC. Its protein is CATRRAGGGSYNEQFF.

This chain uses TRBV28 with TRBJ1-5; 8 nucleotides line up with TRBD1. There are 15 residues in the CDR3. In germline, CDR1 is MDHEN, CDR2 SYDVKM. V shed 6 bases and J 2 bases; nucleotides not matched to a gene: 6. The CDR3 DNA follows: TGTGCCAGCAGCCAACAGGGGGTAGGCAATCAGCCCCAGCATTTT. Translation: CASSQQGVGNQPQHF.

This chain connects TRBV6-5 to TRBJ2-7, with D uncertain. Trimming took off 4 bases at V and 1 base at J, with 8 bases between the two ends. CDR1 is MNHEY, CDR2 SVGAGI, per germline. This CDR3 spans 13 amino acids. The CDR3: CASSFSLSYEQYF. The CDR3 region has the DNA TGTGCCAGCAGTTTCTCCTTGTCCTACGAGCAGTACTTC.

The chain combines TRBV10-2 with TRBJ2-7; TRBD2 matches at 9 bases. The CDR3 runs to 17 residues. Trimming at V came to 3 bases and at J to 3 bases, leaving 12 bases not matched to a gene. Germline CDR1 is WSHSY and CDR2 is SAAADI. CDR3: CASSERSASGVFYEQYF. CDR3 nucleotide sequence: TGCGCCAGCAGTGAACGGTCTGCTAGCGGGGTCTTCTACGAGCAGTACTTC.

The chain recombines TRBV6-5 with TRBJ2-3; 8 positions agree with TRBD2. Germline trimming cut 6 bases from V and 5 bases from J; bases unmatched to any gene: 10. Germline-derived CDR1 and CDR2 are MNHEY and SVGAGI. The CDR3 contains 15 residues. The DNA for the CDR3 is TGTGCCAGCAGCTTAGCTGCGGGGGGCCGAGATACGCAGTATTTT. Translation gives CASSLAAGGRDTQYF.

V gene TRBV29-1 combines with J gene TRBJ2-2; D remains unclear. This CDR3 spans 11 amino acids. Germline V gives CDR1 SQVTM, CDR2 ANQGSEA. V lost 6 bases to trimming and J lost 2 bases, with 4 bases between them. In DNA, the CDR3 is TGCAGCGTCATCAACACCGGGGAGCTGTTTTTT. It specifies CSVINTGELFF.

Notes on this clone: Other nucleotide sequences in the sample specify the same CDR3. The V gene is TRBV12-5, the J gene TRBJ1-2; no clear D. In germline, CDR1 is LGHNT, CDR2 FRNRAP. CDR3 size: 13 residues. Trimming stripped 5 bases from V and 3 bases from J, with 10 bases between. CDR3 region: CASGTQTDYGYTF. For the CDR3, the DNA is TGTGCTAGTGGTACGCAAACGGACTATGGCTACACCTTC.

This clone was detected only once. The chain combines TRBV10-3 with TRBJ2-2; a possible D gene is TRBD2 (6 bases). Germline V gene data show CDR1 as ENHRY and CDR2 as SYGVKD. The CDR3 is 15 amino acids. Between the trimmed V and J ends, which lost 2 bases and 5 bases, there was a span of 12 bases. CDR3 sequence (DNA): TGTGCCATCAGTGAGGTGGGGGGTAGGACCGGGGAGCTGTTTTTT. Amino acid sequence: CAISEVGGRTGELFF.